This passage covers 13 T cell receptor beta chains from one sample sequenced in a study of cytomegalovirus exposure and HLA in healthy donors. Primers for the PCR totalled 60 Vbeta and 13 Jbeta. TCRdb keeps only in-frame clones here, not all; method: immunoSEQ multiplex PCR. The repertoire consists of 150,000 to 200,000 clones, with more than 60% occurring once and the leading ten covering around 10%. Sequencing was carried out using PBMCs. The receptors originated from a man aged 18-30 years in good health and CMV-seropositive.

This chain uses TRBV7-3 with TRBJ2-2; D is ambiguous. Germline values: CDR1 SGHTA, CDR2 FQGTGA. The CDR3 has 15 residues. The V and J ends lost 6 bases and 0 bases respectively, with 11 bases between them. The CDR3 nucleotides read TGTGCCAGCAGAAAAGACATCTCGAACACCGGGGAGCTGTTTTTT. Translation gives CASRKDISNTGELFF.

The chain combines TRBV15 with TRBJ2-1; 7 nucleotides align to TRBD2. Germline CDR1 reads LNHNV; CDR2 reads YYDKDF (reference sequence). The CDR3 has 16 amino acids. Losses at the gene ends were 3 bases for V and 9 bases for J; bases not matched to a gene: 14. In DNA, the CDR3 is TGTGCCACCAGCAGGAGGGGAGCTAGCGGAGGGAGTGAGCAGTTCTTC. Amino acids: CATSRRGASGGSEQFF.

V is TRBV5-6 and J is TRBJ1-2; 11 bases are shared with TRBD1. After removal of 2 bases from V and 5 bases from J, the junction contained 14 bases not matched to a gene. The CDR3 spans 18 residues. The germline V gene has CDR1 SGHDT and CDR2 YYEEEE. The CDR3 loop reads CASSFAGTGGRGVYGYTF. The CDR3 DNA follows: TGTGCCAGCAGCTTCGCCGGGACAGGGGGTAGAGGGGTATATGGCTACACCTTC.

The CDR3 loop reads CASSSGILNTGELFF. The CDR3 region has the DNA TGTGCCAGCAGCTCAGGTATACTGAACACCGGGGAGCTGTTTTTT. The V and J genes are TRBV6-1 and TRBJ2-2; D remains unclear. The CDR3 has 15 amino acids. Germline assignment: CDR1 MNHNS and CDR2 SASEGT. Trimming cost V 6 bases and J 1 base, with 12 bases left between them.

The chain links TRBV5-1 to TRBJ2-6, with 10 bases lining up with TRBD1. Germline V gene data show CDR1 as SGHRS and CDR2 as YFSETQ. The trim removed 4 bases at V and 2 bases at J, leaving 9 bases unmatched. CDR3 length equals 18 residues. The CDR3 DNA reads TGCGCCAGCAGCCTTAACCCCGGACAGGGGGCTGGGGCCAACGTCCTGACTTTC. Amino acids: CASSLNPGQGAGANVLTF.

The chain employs TRBV10-3 and TRBJ2-3, with TRBD2 as a possible D gene (5 bases). V was trimmed by 5 bases and J by 4 bases, leaving 7 bases between them. CDR3 length equals 12 residues. The germline V gene encodes CDR1 ENHRY and CDR2 SYGVKD. The CDR3 protein is CAISSLADTQYF. As DNA, the CDR3 is TGTGCCATCAGTTCACTAGCAGATACGCAGTATTTT.

A note on this clone: The same CDR3 can be traced to other DNA sequences in this sample. J is TRBJ2-2 and V is TRBV5-1; D uncertain. Per germline, CDR1 SGHRS and CDR2 YFSETQ. The CDR3 spans 13 residues. V dropped 0 bases and J dropped 6 bases, with 6 bases sitting between them. Written as DNA, the CDR3 is TGCGCCAGCAGCTTGGTAGTTGCCGGGGAGCTGTTTTTT. As protein: CASSLVVAGELFF.

CDR3 sequence (DNA): TGTGCCACCAGCAGAGACCGGGGGGTTCAGCCCCAGCATTTT. This encodes CATSRDRGVQPQHF. The chain links TRBV15 to TRBJ1-5, with D perhaps TRBD1 (5 bases). Germline assignment: CDR1 LNHNV and CDR2 YYDKDF (reference sequence). The CDR3 contains 14 residues. The ends were cut back, 0 bases at V and 6 bases at J, with 9 bases in the middle.

This chain connects TRBV11-1 to TRBJ1-1; maybe TRBD1 (6 bases). CDR1 is SGHAT, CDR2 FQDESV, per germline (reference sequence). Trimming left V 4 bases short and J 1 base short, with 13 bases between. This CDR3 region has 15 residues. CDR3: CASSYNGQSNTEAFF. The CDR3 DNA reads as TGTGCCAGCAGCTATAATGGACAGTCGAACACTGAAGCTTTCTTT.

J is TRBJ2-1 and V is TRBV27; maybe TRBD2 (5 bases). CDR3 size: 14 residues. From germline, CDR1 is MNHEY and CDR2 SMNVEV (reference sequence). The ends were cut back, 3 bases at V and 5 bases at J, with 11 bases in the middle. CDR3 in DNA: TGTGCCAGCAGTTTGTGGACTCAGGACAATGAGCAGTTCTTC. Amino acid sequence: CASSLWTQDNEQFF.

This chain joins TRBV6-1 and TRBJ1-5, with 8 bases lining up with TRBD1. The ends lost 2 bases at V and 1 base at J; junction bases unmatched: 4. There are 16 residues in the CDR3. From germline, CDR1 is MNHNS and CDR2 SASEGT. CDR3 nucleotide sequence: TGTGCCAGCAGTGAAAGGACAGGGCGCAGCAATCAGCCCCAGCATTTT. As protein: CASSERTGRSNQPQHF.

The chain uses TRBV2 and TRBJ2-3; D is possibly TRBD2 (5 bases). The CDR3 loop spans 15 amino acids. The germline V and J ends were trimmed by 7 bases and 2 bases, with 16 bases remaining between them. CDR1 is SNHLY and CDR2 is FYNNEI in the germline V gene. The CDR3 sequence is CASKEVITPTDTQYF. CDR3 sequence (DNA): TGTGCCAGCAAGGAGGTCATCACCCCCACAGATACGCAGTATTTT.

This clone was recorded a few times. This rearrangement joins TRBV28 to TRBJ2-7; D is perhaps TRBD1 (5 bases). Germline CDR1 and CDR2: MDHEN and SYDVKM. This CDR3 is built from 13 residues. V lost 3 bases and J 2 bases, leaving 8 bases between the germline ends. CDR3 sequence: CASSFGQTYEQYF. The CDR3 nucleotides read TGTGCCAGCAGTTTTGGACAAACCTACGAGCAGTACTTC.